These 18 T cell receptor beta chains originate from one sample sequenced in a study of blood T cell repertoires in COVID-19. The repertoire was sequenced with immunoSEQ multiplex PCR; TCRdb's copy has only in-frame clones and lacks some. The sample yields fewer than 200,000 clones, 80% seen once. Sequenced sample: peripheral blood. Receptors were obtained from a man in his 60s with acute or convalescent COVID-19.

The sample holds a few counts of this clone. This chain uses TRBV5-1 with TRBJ1-4; the D is unclear. This CDR3 has 13 residues. Germline V gives CDR1 SGHRS, CDR2 YFSETQ. V gave up 2 bases and J gave up 8 bases, with 10 bases separating them. CDR3 nucleotide sequence: TGCGCCAGCAGCTTCGGGGTAGGGGAAAAACTGTTTTTT. Amino acids: CASSFGVGEKLFF.

The chain has TRBV2 and TRBJ2-1; 8 nucleotides align to TRBD2. The V gene's germline CDR1 is SNHLY and CDR2 FYNNEI. Unmatched junction bases numbered 11, after V lost 7 bases and J lost 9 bases. This CDR3 region has 14 residues. DNA for the CDR3: TGTGCCAGCACCGGGACTAGGGAAGGTAGTGAGCAGTTCTTC. It translates to CASTGTREGSEQFF.

The rearrangement links TRBV18 to TRBJ1-2, with TRBD1 identical over 7 bases. The CDR3 extends over 14 amino acids. Trimming cost V 3 bases and J 3 bases; bases outside gene matches: 4. Germline CDR1 KGHSH, CDR2 LQKENI. The CDR3 DNA follows: TGTGCCAGCTCACCCGGACAGGATTACTATGGCTACACCTTC. Amino acids: CASSPGQDYYGYTF.

CDR3 nucleotides: TGTGCCAGCAGTTTATCTGTGAGCTCCTACAATGAGCAGTTCTTC. Its translation is CASSLSVSSYNEQFF. The V call is TRBV27, the J call TRBJ2-1; no clear D gene. Germline-derived CDR1 and CDR2 are MNHEY and SMNVEV (reference sequence). V lost 0 bases and J lost 0, with 6 bases in between. The CDR3 covers 15 residues.

This chain connects TRBV12-3 or TRBV12-4 to TRBJ2-1; perhaps TRBD1 as D (6 bases). This CDR3 has 13 residues. The germline V and J ends were trimmed by 6 bases and 5 bases, with 11 bases remaining between them. The CDR3 loop is CASRAGQNNEQFF. CDR3 bases: TGTGCCAGCAGGGCCGGACAGAACAATGAGCAGTTCTTC.

The chain recombines TRBV5-6 with TRBJ1-2, with a weak D call TRBD1 (5 bases). Germline values: CDR1 SGHDT, CDR2 YYEEEE. CDR3 length equals 18 residues. The V gene lost 1 base and the J gene lost 7 bases, with 26 bases spanning the gap. The CDR3 region has the DNA TGTGCCAGCAGCTTGTTTTTCTCCCCATATCCCCCAGGGCTTGGCTACACCTTC. Residues: CASSLFFSPYPPGLGYTF.

J is TRBJ2-3 and V is TRBV24-1, with 15 bases fitting TRBD2. Per the germline V gene, CDR1 is KGHDR and CDR2 is SFDVKD. V was clipped by 4 bases and J by 8 bases; unmatched bases: 6. This CDR3 contains 16 residues. CDR3 nucleotides: TGTGCCACCAGTGACCCTCGGACTAGCGGGAGGGTTACGCAGTATTTT. Its protein is CATSDPRTSGRVTQYF.

DNA for the CDR3: TGTGCCAGCACGAAGAGTTTAAACGAGCAGTACTTC. Translating gives CASTKSLNEQYF. The genes are TRBV2 and TRBJ2-7; D not certain. The CDR3 extends over 12 amino acids. Germline V gene data show CDR1 as SNHLY and CDR2 as FYNNEI. V dropped 7 bases and J dropped 5 bases, with 12 bases sitting between them.

Notes on this clone: One junction end disagrees with the germline gene, perhaps due to a read error. The rearrangement uses TRBV6-5 and TRBJ1-1; weak D call: TRBD1 (5 bases). The CDR3 loop spans 15 amino acids. Germline V lookup: CDR1 MNHEY, CDR2 SVGAGI. The CDR3 DNA sequence: TGTGCCAGCAGTGACTCTCGGGGGACCTACACTGAAGCTTTCTTT. This translates into CASSDSRGTYTEAFF.

This chain joins TRBV29-1 and TRBJ2-7; a weak D match, TRBD1 (6 bases). The germline V and J ends were trimmed by 6 bases and 4 bases, with 13 bases remaining between them. CDR3 length: 12 residues. Germline loops: CDR1 SQVTM, CDR2 ANQGSEA. The CDR3 sequence: CSVYKDRYEQYF. The CDR3 nucleotides read TGCAGCGTCTATAAAGACAGGTACGAGCAGTACTTC.

The gene calls are TRBV7-2 and TRBJ2-3, with 8 bases matching TRBD2. CDR1 is SGHTA, CDR2 FQGNSA, per germline. The CDR3 is made up of 19 amino acids. V lost 5 bases to trimming and J lost 0 bases; unmatched junction nucleotides: 16. The chain's CDR3 is CASSKGGLAGWWSTDTQYF. The CDR3 DNA reads TGTGCCAGCAGCAAAGGAGGTCTAGCGGGCTGGTGGAGCACAGATACGCAGTATTTT.

The chain uses TRBV11-2 and TRBJ2-7; maybe TRBD2 (6 bases). The V end was cut by 1 base, the J end by 4 bases, with 17 bases between. Germline V lookup: CDR1 SGHAT, CDR2 FQNNGV. This CDR3 is 16 amino acids long. The CDR3 here is CASSLARGLSAYEQYF. The CDR3 nucleotides are TGTGCCAGCAGCTTAGCCCGGGGACTTTCCGCGTACGAGCAGTACTTC. Filled out from reference TRBV11-2 and TRBJ2-7, the complete variable domain reads EAGVAQSPRYKIIEKRQSVAFWCNPISGHATLYWYQQILGQGPKLLIQFQNNGVVDDSQLPKDRFSAERLKGVDSTLKIQPAKLEDSAVYLCASSLARGLSAYEQYFGPGTRLTVT.

V usage is TRBV12-3 or TRBV12-4 and J usage is TRBJ2-3; D perhaps matches TRBD1 (6 bases). Between the trimmed V and J ends, which lost 5 bases and 7 bases, there was a span of 7 bases. The CDR3 is 11 amino acids. The CDR3 coding sequence is TGTGCCAGCAGTACAGGGAATACGCAGTATTTT. It is translated as CASSTGNTQYF.

With regard to this clone: This CDR3 is also generated by other DNA sequences in the sample. V usage is TRBV5-1 and J usage is TRBJ1-5, with 7 positions matching TRBD1. With 0 bases clipped from V and 0 bases from J, the junction kept 3 bases outside the gene matches. There are 16 residues in the CDR3. The V gene's germline CDR1 is SGHRS and CDR2 YFSETQ. In DNA form, the CDR3 reads TGCGCCAGCAGCTTGGGGACAGGTATTAGCAATCAGCCCCAGCATTTT. It codes for CASSLGTGISNQPQHF.

The chain combines TRBV5-1 with TRBJ2-5; 10 bases fit TRBD2. The germline V gene has CDR1 SGHRS and CDR2 YFSETQ. The CDR3 spans 16 residues. Trimming took 4 bases from V and 0 from J; bases not matched to a gene: 6. This CDR3 is CASSPRGLAYQETQYF. CDR3 nucleotides: TGCGCCAGCAGCCCACGGGGACTAGCGTACCAAGAGACCCAGTACTTC.

This chain uses TRBV5-6 with TRBJ1-6, with D unresolved. Germline CDR1 SGHDT, CDR2 YYEEEE. The ends were cut back, 4 bases at V and 5 bases at J, with 19 bases in the middle. The CDR3 runs 17 residues. The CDR3 here is CASSRTGGGVNNSPLHF. CDR3 DNA sequence: TGTGCCAGCAGCCGGACCGGAGGAGGTGTCAATAATTCACCCCTCCACTTT.

The chain has TRBV5-5 and TRBJ2-2; 8 bases map to TRBD2. The CDR3 runs to 16 residues. With 4 bases clipped from V and 1 base from J, the junction kept 6 bases outside the gene matches. Germline CDR1 and CDR2: SGHKS and YYEKEE (reference sequence). The CDR3 sequence is CASSTSSGRNTGELFF. The CDR3, as DNA: TGTGCCAGCAGCACCTCTAGCGGGCGGAACACCGGGGAGCTGTTTTTT.

The chain couples TRBV28 to TRBJ1-6; 8 bases agree with TRBD1. CDR1 is MDHEN, CDR2 SYDVKM, per germline. There are 17 residues in the CDR3. V lost 3 bases and J lost 7; bases outside the gene matches: 11. Here the CDR3 reads CASSFFLGTGANSPLHF. Here the CDR3 DNA reads TGTGCCAGCAGTTTTTTTCTGGGGACAGGCGCGAATTCACCCCTCCACTTT.